This TCR beta chain was captured in a study of blood T cell repertoires in COVID-19. Background on the study: T cells, B-cell-depleted T cells, or PBMCs supplied cDNA or gDNA.

V shed 3 bases, J shed 0 bases, and the junction held 9 bases outside the gene matches. Germline CDR1 reads SGDLS; CDR2 reads YYNGEE. This CDR3 contains 18 residues. Data came from immunoSEQ multiplex PCR; TCRdb stores just in-frame clones and leaves some out. The sample records nearly 350,000 clones, under 95% being singletons. This receptor was identified in a woman aged 18 to 35 who had recovered from COVID-19. Sequencing was performed on peripheral blood. The rearrangement uses TRBV9 and TRBJ2-1; TRBD2 agrees at 10 bases. The CDR3 sequence is CASSGGGTSASSYNEQFF. CDR3 in DNA: TGTGCCAGCAGCGGAGGGGGGACTAGCGCGAGCTCCTACAATGAGCAGTTCTTC.